These 5 T cell receptor beta chains came from one sample sequenced in a study of T cells in narcolepsy. Clones were sequenced by immunoSEQ multiplex PCR, and TCRdb holds only the in-frame ones, with some missing. Here the sample spans 15,000 to 20,000 clones, 55% to 80% being singletons. Sequencing was performed on CD45RA- memory CD8+ T cells from PBMCs. These receptor sequences come from a human donor with narcolepsy.

The chain recombines TRBV4-2 with TRBJ2-1; 9 nucleotides line up with TRBD2. Unmatched junction bases numbered 3, after V lost 0 bases and J lost 6 bases. The germline V gene has CDR1 LGHNA and CDR2 YNFKEQ. This CDR3 is built from 15 residues. CDR3 region: CASSQEAGGSNEQFF. CDR3 nucleotide sequence: TGTGCCAGCAGCCAAGAGGCGGGAGGGAGCAATGAGCAGTTCTTC.

J is TRBJ2-1 and V is TRBV11-1; either TRBD1 or TRBD2 may fit D (6 bases each). Trimming took 5 bases from V and 9 from J, leaving 20 bases between them. The V gene's germline CDR1 is SGHAT and CDR2 FQDESV (reference sequence). The CDR3 loop spans 15 amino acids. The CDR3 coding sequence is TGTGCCAGCAGCGGAGGGCCGAATACAGGGAGTGAGCAGTTCTTC. This codes for CASSGGPNTGSEQFF.

The V call is TRBV14, the J call TRBJ2-5; D assignment may be TRBD1 or TRBD2 (5 bases each). Judging by the DNA end, TRBJ2-7 fits better; the J call may be wrong. This CDR3 comprises 14 residues. Germline V gene lookup returns CDR1 SGHDN and CDR2 FVKESK. The CDR3 region has the DNA TGTGCCAGCAGCCAAGAGGGGGAAACCTACGAGCAGTACTTC. Translation gives CASSQEGETYEQYF.

The rearrangement uses TRBV10-3 and TRBJ1-2; tentative D call: TRBD1 (5 bases). From germline, CDR1 is ENHRY and CDR2 SYGVKD. Between the trimmed V and J ends, which lost 4 bases and 8 bases, there was a span of 8 bases. This CDR3 comprises 11 residues. CDR3 nucleotide sequence: TGTGCCATCAGTGGAGGGGTCGGCTACACCTTC. This encodes CAISGGVGYTF.

To note about this clone: Additional DNA sequences in this sample encode the identical CDR3. The V gene is TRBV7-6, the J gene TRBJ1-5; D is undetermined. Trimming left V 1 base short and J 4 bases short, with 5 bases between. Germline-derived CDR1 and CDR2 are SGHVS and FNYEAQ. The CDR3 length is 13 residues. DNA of the CDR3: TGTGCCAGCAGCTTAGGGGAGAATCAGCCCCAGCATTTT. As protein: CASSLGENQPQHF.